This T cell receptor beta chain was recorded in a study of control samples from healthy donors and cancer patients. Data came from immunoSEQ multiplex PCR; TCRdb stores just in-frame clones and leaves some out. The profile covers approximately 170,000 clones, with 90% to 95% appearing a single time and more than 1.3% taken by the ten largest. Sequenced material: blood. This TCR came from a young man in good health.

CDR3 DNA: TGTGCCAGCAGCAACGGGGGCCCTTATGGCTACACCTTC. Protein: CASSNGGPYGYTF. This chain uses TRBV6-5 with TRBJ1-2; perhaps TRBD1 as D (6 bases). Trimming removed 6 bases at V and 5 bases at J, with 13 bases between. Germline V CDR1 and CDR2: MNHEY, SVGAGI. This CDR3 is built from 13 residues.